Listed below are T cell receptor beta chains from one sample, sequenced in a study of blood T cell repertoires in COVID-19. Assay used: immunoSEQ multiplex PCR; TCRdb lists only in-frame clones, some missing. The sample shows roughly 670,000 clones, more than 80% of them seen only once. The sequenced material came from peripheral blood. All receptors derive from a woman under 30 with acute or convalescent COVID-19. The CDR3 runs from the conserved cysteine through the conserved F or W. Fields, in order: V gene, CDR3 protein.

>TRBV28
CASSPVVRGLAWQPQHF
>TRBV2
CASSEGTGRNQPQHF
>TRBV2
CASRSLGGSYNEQFF
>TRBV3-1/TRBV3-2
CASSQDSTDEQYF
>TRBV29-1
CSVPAGNGETQYF
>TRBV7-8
CASSLLNNEQFF
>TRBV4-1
CASSQPFQGARSPLHF
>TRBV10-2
CASSERGRETQYF
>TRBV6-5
CASTGTSGELFF
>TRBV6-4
CASSRDRSYEQYF
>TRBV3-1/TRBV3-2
CASSQEGTGDESSGNTIYF
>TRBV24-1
CATRTSGGPDTQYF
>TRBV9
CASSVEGQGGVSEKLFF
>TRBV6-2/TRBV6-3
CASSYGSSRYTF
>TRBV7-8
CASSVDTQSTEAFF
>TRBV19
CASSIIWENEAFF
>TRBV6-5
CASSRVSGEKLFF
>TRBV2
CASIFLAGVYNEQFF
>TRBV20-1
CSAPRTGELFF
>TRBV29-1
CSIKTGTGVKEQFF
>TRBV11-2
CASSHSGGSSDTQYF
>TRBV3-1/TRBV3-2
CASSPSGGAVYEQYF
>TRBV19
CASSMGPKTGSTEAFF
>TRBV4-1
CASSLLRGSSGNTIYF
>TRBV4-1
CASSQVFRQGEEKLFF
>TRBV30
CAWSTPGKTYGYTF
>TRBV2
CASSGPGASNQPQHF
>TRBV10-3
CAISGTIGQVNEQFF
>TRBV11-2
CASSLLAGAQETQYF
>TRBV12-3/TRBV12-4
CASSLASFPEAFF
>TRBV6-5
CARQNAITDTQYF
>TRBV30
CAWSPGGSYEQYF
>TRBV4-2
CASSQDFRGHSNQPQHF
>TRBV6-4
CASSTQATNTGELFF
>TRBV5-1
CASSPGTGADEQFF
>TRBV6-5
CASSYWNRDSNYGYTF
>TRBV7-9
CANSPEVSYTEAFF
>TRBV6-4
CASYSNQPQHF
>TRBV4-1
CASSQGPGDTDTQYF
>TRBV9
CASSVGDTGELFF
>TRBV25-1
CASSPRDRGISPLHF
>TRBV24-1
CATSDLVDSGQGGSYEQYF
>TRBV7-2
CASSLRDRTATNEKLFF
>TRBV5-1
CASSLGLGQGMSGELFF
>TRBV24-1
CATSVDTITDTQYF
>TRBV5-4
CASSLNRAWGTQYF
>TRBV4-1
CASSQAGQYNSPLHF
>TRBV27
CASSSPSGDYTGELFF
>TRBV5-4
CASSSDRANSPLHF
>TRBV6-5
CASRRTDKNTEAFF
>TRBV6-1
CASSEALGRRDRDYEQYF
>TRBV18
CASSPMGQGSYEQYF
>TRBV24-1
CATSDPRGYEQYF